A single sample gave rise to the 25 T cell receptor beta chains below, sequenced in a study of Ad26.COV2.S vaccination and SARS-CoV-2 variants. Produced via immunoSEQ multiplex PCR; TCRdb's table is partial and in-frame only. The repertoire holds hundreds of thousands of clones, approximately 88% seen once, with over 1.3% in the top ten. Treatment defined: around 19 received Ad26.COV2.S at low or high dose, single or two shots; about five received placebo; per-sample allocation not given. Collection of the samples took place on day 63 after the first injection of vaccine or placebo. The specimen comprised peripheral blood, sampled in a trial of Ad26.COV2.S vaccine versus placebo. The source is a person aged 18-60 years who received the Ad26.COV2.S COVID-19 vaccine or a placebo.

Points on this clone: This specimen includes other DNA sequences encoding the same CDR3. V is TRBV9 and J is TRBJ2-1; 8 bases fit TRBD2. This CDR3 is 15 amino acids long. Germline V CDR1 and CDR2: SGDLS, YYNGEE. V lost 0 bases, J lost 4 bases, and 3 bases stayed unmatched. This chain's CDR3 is CASSVGTSLYNEQFF. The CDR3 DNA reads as TGTGCCAGCAGCGTAGGGACTAGCCTATACAATGAGCAGTTCTTC.

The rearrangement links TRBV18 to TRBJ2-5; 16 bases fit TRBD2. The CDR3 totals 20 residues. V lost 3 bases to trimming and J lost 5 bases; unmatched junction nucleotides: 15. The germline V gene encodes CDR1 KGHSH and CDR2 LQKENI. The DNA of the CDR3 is TGTGCCAGCTCACCTCCGGGACTAGCGGGGGGGCCTCGAACCAAGGAGACCCAGTACTTC. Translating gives CASSPPGLAGGPRTKETQYF.

The CDR3, as DNA: TGTGCCAGCAGTGTTAATAGCGGGAGTAAGCAGTACTTC. Protein sequence: CASSVNSGSKQYF. The rearrangement links TRBV6-4 to TRBJ2-7; TRBD2 matches at 9 bases. The germline V gene has CDR1 MRHNA and CDR2 SNTAGT. V lost 4 bases and J lost 8; bases outside the gene matches: 6. This CDR3 is built from 13 residues.

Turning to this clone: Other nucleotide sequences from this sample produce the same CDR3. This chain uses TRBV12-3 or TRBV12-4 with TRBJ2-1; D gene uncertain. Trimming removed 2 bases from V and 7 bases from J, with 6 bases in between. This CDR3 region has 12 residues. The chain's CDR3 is CASSLFGNEQFF. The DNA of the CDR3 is TGTGCCAGCAGTTTATTTGGGAATGAGCAGTTCTTC.

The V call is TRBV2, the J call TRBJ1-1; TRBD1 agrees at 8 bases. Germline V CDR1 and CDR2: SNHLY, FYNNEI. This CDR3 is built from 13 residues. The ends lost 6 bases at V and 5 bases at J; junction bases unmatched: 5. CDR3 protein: CASSATGDTEAFF. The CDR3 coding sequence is TGTGCCAGCAGCGCGACAGGGGATACTGAAGCTTTCTTT.

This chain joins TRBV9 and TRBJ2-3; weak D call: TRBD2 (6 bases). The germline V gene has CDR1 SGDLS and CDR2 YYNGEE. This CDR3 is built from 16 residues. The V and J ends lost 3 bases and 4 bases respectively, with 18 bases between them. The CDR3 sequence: CASSENGGWGADTQYF. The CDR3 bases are TGTGCCAGCAGCGAGAACGGCGGGTGGGGGGCAGATACGCAGTATTTT.

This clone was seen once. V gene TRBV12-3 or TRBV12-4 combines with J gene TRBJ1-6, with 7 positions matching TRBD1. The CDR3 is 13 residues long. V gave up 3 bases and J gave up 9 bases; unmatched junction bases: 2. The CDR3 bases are TGTGCCAGCAGTTTTACAGGGGTTTCACCCCTCCACTTT. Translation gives CASSFTGVSPLHF.

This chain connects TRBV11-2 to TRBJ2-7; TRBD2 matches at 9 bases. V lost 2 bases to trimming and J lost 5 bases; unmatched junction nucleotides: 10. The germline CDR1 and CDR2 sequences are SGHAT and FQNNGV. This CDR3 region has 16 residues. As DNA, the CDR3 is TGTGCCAGCAGCTTAACCCCGATAGCGGGAGAGAACGAGCAGTACTTC. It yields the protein CASSLTPIAGENEQYF.

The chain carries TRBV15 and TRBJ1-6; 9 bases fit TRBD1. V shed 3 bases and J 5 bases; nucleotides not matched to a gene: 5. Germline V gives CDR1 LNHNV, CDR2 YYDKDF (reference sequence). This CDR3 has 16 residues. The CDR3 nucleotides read TGTGCCACCAGCAGGACCGGACAGGGGCATAATTCACCCCTCCACTTT. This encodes CATSRTGQGHNSPLHF.

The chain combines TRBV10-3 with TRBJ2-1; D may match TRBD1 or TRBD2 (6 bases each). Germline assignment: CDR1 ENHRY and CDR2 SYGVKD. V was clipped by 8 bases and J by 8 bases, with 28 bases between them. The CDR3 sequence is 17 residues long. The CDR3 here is CAIGGRSGRLVSDEQFF. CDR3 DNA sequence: TGTGCCATCGGGGGGCGTTCGGGCCGACTAGTTTCAGATGAGCAGTTCTTC.

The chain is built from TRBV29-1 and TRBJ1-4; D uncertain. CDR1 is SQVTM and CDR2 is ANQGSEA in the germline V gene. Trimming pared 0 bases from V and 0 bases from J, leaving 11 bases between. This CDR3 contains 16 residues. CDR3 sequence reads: CSVEDLRTATNEKLFF. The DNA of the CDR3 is TGCAGCGTTGAAGATTTGAGGACGGCAACTAATGAAAAACTGTTTTTT. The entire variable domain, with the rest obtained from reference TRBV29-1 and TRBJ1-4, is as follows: SAVISQKPSRDICQRGTSLTIQCQVDSQVTMMFWYRQQPGQSLTLIATANQGSEATYESGFVIDKFPISRPNLTFSTLTVSNMSPEDSSIYLCSVEDLRTATNEKLFFGSGTQLSVL.

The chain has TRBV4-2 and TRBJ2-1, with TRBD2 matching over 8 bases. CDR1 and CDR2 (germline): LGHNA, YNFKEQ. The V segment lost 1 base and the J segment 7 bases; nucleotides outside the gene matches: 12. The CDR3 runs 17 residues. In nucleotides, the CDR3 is TGTGCCAGCAGCCAAGCACCCTTCCGGGAGGGAGGGAATGAGCAGTTCTTC. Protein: CASSQAPFREGGNEQFF.

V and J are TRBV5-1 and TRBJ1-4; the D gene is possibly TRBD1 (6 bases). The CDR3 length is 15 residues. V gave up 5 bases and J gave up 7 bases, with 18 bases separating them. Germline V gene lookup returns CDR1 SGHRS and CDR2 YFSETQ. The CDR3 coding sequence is TGCGCCAGCAGGAACCCGGGGGGCGGAGGTGAAAAACTGTTTTTT. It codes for CASRNPGGGGEKLFF.

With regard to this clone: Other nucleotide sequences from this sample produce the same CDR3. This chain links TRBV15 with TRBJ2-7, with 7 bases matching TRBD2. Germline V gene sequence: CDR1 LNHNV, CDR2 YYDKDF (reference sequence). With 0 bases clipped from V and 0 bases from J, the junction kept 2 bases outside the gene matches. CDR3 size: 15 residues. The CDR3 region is CATSRDRLASYEQYF. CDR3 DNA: TGTGCCACCAGCAGAGATCGACTAGCCTCCTACGAGCAGTACTTC.

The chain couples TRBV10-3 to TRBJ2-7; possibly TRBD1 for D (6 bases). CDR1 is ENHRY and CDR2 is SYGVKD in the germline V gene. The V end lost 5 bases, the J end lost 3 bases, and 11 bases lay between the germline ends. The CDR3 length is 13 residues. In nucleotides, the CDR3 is TGTGCCATCAGTATGACAGGAGACTACGAGCAGTACTTC. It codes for CAISMTGDYEQYF.

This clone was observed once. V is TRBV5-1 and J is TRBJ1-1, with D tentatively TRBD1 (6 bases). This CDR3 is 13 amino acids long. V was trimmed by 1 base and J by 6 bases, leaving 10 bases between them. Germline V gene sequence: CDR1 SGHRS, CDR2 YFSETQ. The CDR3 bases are TGCGCCAGCAGCTTGACCAACAGGGCTGAAGCTTTCTTT. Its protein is CASSLTNRAEAFF.

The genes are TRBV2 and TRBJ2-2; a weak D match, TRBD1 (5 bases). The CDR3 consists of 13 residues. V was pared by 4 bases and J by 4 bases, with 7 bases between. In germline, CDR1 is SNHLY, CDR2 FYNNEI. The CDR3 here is CASSGGLTGELFF. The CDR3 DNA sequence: TGTGCCAGCAGTGGGGGCCTCACCGGGGAGCTGTTTTTT.

The CDR3 protein is CASSVAGWSSYEQYF. CDR3 DNA: TGTGCCAGCAGCGTAGCGGGGTGGAGCTCCTACGAGCAGTACTTC. This sequence joins TRBV2 and TRBJ2-7, with 8 bases identical to TRBD2. Looked up from germline, CDR1 is SNHLY and CDR2 is FYNNEI. The V and J ends lost 6 bases and 0 bases, in that order; junction bases with no gene match: 7. The CDR3 length is 15 residues.

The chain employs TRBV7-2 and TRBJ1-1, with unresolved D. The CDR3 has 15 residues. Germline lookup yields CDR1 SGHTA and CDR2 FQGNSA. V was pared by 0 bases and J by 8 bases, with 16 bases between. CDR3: CASSLATAPGSEAFF. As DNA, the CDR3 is TGTGCCAGCAGCTTAGCCACAGCGCCGGGGTCCGAAGCTTTCTTT.

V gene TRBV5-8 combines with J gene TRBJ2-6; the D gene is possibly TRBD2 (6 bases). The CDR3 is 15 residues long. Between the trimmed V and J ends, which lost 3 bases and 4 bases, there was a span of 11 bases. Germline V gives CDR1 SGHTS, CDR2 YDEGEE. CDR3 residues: CASSSRGIGANVLTF. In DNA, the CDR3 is TGTGCCAGCAGCTCCCGGGGGATCGGGGCCAACGTCCTGACTTTC.

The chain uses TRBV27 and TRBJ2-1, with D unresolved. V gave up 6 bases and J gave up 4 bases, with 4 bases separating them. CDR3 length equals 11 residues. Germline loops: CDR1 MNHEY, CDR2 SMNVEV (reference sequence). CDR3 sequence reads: CASSKYNEQFF. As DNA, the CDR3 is TGTGCCAGCAGCAAGTACAATGAGCAGTTCTTC.

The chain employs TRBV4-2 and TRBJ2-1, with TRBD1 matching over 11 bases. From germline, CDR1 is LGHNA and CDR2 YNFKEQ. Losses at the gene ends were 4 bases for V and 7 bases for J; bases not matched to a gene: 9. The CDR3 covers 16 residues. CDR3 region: CASSPMDRGLNNEQFF. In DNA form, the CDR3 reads TGTGCCAGCAGCCCGATGGACAGGGGGCTTAATAATGAGCAGTTCTTC.

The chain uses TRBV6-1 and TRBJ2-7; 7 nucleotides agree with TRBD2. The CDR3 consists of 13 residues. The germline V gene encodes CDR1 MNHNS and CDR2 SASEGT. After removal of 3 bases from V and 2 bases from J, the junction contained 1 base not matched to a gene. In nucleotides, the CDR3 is TGTGCCAGCAGTGAGCGGGAGACCTACGAGCAGTACTTC. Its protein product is CASSERETYEQYF.

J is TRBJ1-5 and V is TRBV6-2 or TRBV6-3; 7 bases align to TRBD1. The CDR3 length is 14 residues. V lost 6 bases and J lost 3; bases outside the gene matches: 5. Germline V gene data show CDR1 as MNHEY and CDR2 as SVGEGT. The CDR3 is CASSQGQFNQPQHF. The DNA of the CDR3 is TGTGCCAGCAGCCAGGGACAGTTCAATCAGCCCCAGCATTTT.

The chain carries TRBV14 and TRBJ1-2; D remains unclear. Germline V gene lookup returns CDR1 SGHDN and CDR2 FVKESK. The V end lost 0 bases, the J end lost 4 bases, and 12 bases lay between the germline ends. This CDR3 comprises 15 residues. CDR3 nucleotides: TGTGCCAGCAGCCAAGAAGGAAGGGCGGCCTATGGCTACACCTTC. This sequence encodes CASSQEGRAAYGYTF.